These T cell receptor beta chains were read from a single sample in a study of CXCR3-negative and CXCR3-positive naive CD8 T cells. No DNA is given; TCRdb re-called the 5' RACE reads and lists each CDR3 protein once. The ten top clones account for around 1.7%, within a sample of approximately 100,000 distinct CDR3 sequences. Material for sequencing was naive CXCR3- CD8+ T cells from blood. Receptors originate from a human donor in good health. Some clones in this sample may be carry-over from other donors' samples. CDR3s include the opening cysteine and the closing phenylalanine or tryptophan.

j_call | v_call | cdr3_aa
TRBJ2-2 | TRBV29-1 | CSVGGLGAYTGELFF
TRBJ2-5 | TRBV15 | CATSSEGREEETQYF
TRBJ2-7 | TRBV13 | CASSGGRGSEQYF
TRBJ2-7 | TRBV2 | CASRLAGVIYEQYF
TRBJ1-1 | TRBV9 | CASSVEVGLNTEAFF
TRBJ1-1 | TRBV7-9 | CASRLGGTEAFF
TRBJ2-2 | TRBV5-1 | CASSSYPSTGNTGELFF
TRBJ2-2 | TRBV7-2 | CASSLVAGATGELFF
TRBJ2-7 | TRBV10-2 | CASSEGGPYEQYF
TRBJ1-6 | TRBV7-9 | CASIGLGNSPLHF
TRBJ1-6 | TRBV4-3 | CASSQDFTGGHNSPLHF
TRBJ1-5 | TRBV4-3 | CASSPDLTGWSQPQHF
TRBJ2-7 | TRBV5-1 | CASSLDQAEQYF
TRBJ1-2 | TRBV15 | CATSSEPGRYGYTF
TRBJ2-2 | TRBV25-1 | CASGWTGNTGELFF
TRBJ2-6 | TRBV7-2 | CASSLQGLSGANVLTF
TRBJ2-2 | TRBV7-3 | CASSLVSGELFF
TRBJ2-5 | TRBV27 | CASGPREETQYF
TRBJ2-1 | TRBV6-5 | CASSIDNSRDNEQFF
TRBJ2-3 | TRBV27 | CASSLWTDTDTQYF
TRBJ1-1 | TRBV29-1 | CSVLQGSTEAFF
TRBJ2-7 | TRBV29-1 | CSVWWDGDYEQYF
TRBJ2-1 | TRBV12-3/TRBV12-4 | CASSTSGVEQFF
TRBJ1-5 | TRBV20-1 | CSARARRGINQPQHF
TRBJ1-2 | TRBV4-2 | CASSQDPEVTKDGYTF
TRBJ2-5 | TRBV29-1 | CSVDLELVETQYF
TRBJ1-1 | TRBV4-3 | CASSQESMNTEAFF
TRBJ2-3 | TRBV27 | CASTRRASGPGSTDTQYF
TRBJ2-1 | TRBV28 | CASALGGPDNEQFF
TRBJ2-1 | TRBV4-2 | CASSQDLAQVDYEQYF
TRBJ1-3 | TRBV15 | CATSRDLGYGNTIYF
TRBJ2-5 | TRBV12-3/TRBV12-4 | CASSPGERLQETQYF